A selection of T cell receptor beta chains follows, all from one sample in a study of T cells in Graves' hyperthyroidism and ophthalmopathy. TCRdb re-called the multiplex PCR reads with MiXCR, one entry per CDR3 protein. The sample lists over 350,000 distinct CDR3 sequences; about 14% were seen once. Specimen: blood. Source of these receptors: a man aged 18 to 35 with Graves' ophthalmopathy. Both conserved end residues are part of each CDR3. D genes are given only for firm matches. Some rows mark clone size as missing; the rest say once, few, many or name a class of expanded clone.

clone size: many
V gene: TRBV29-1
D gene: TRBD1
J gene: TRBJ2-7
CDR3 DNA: TGCAGCGTTGGACAGGGGGTCTCCTACGAGCAGTACTTC
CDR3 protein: CSVGQGVSYEQYF

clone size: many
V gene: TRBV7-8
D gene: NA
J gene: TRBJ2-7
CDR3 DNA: TGTGCCAGCAGCTTAGTTGGGGTGAACTCCTACGAGCAGTACTTC
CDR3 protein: CASSLVGVNSYEQYF

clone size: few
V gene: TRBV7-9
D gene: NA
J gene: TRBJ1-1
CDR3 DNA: TGTGCCAGCAGCCCAAAAGGAACTGAAGCTTTCTTT
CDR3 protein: CASSPKGTEAFF

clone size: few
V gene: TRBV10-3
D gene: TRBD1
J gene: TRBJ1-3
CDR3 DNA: TGTGCCATCACTCCGGGACAGGGTCTCTCACTCTCTGGAAACACCATATATTTT
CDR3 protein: CAITPGQGLSLSGNTIYF

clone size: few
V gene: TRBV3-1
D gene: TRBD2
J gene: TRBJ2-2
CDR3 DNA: TGTGCCAGCAGCCAGACAGGGACTAGCGGGAGGAACACCGGGGAGCTGTTTTTT
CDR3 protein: CASSQTGTSGRNTGELFF

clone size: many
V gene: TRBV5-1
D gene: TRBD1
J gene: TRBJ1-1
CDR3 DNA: TGCGCCAGCAGCCCCAGGACAGGGGGCTCAGGGACTGAAGCTTTCTTT
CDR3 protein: CASSPRTGGSGTEAFF

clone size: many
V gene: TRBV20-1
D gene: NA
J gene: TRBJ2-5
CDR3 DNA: TGCAGTGCTGCCCCGGAGGGCCCTCAAGAGACCCAGTACTTC
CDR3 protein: CSAAPEGPQETQYF

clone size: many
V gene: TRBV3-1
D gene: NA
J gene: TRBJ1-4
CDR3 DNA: TGTGCCAGCAGCCAAGACGGGGGCAATGGAGAAAAACTGTTTTTT
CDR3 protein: CASSQDGGNGEKLFF

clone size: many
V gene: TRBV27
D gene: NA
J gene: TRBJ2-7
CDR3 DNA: TGTGCCAGCAGTTTAGCGGGGGGGGACAGGCTCTACGAGCAGTACTTC
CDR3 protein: CASSLAGGDRLYEQYF

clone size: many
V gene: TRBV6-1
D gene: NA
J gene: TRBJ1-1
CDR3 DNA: TGTGCCAGCAGTTACATGTTTTACACGAACACTGAAGCTTTCTTT
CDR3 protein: CASSYMFYTNTEAFF

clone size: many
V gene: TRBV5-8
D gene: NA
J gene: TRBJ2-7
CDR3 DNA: TGTGCCAGCAGCTTTTTGGAGGCCTCCTACGAGCAGTACTTC
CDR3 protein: CASSFLEASYEQYF

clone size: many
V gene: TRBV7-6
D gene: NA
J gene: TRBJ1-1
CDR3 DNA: TGTGCCACCAAAACAAACACTGAAGCTTTCTTT
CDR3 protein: CATKTNTEAFF

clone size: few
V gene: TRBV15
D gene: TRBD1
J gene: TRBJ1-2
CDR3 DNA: TGTGCCACCAGCAGTGGGGGACAGTCGTACGGCTACACCTTC
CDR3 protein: CATSSGGQSYGYTF

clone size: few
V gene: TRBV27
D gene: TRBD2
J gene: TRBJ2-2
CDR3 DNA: TGTGCCAGCAGTTTGTTAGCGGGAGGGCCTCCCACCGGGGAGCTGTTTTTT
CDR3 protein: CASSLLAGGPPTGELFF

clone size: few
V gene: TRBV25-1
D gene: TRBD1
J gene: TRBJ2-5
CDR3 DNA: TGTGCCAGCAGTGAATTTGGCAGGGGGCGGACAGAGGCCCAGTACTTC
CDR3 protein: CASSEFGRGRTEAQYF

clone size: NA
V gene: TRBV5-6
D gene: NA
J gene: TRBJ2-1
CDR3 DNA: TGTGCCAGCAGCTTGAGAAGGGATAGCTCCTACAATGAGCAGTTCTTC
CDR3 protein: CASSLRRDSSYNEQFF

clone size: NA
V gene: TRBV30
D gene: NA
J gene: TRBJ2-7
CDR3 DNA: TGTGCCTGGAACAGAGGGGAAACCTACGAGCAGTACTTC
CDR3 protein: CAWNRGETYEQYF

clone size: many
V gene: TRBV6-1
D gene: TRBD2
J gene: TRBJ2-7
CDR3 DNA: TGTGCCAGCAGTTCTACCGTGAGACTAGCGGGGGTGGCCTACGAGCAGTACTTC
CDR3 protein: CASSSTVRLAGVAYEQYF

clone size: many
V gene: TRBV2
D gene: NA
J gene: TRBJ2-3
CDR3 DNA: TGTGCCAGCAGGGAAACCGGGATCACAGATACGCAGTATTTT
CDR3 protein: CASRETGITDTQYF

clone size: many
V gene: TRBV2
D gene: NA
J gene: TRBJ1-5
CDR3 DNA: TGTGCCAGCAGTGCGTCTATAAGCAATCAGCCCCAGCATTTT
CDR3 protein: CASSASISNQPQHF

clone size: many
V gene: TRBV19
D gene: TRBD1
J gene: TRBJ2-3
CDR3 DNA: TGTGCCAGTAGTATATTTGACAGGGATCAAGATACGCAGTATTTT
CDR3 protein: CASSIFDRDQDTQYF

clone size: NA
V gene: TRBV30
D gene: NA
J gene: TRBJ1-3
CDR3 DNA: TGTGCCTGGACGAGGCAGTCCCCCCGGAGCTCTGGAAACACCATATATTTT
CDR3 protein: CAWTRQSPRSSGNTIYF

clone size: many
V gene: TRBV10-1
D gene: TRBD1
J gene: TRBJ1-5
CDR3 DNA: TGCGCCAGCAGGACGACAGGGGGCCATCAGCCCCAGCATTTT
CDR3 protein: CASRTTGGHQPQHF

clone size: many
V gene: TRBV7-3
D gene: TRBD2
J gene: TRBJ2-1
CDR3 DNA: TGTGCCAGCAGCTCCCTTACGCTGATAGCGGGAGAGTACAATGAGCAGTTCTTC
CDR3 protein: CASSSLTLIAGEYNEQFF

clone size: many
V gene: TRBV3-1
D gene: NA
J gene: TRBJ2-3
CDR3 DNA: TGTGCCAGCAGCCAAGATAGGATAGCGGCAAACACAGATACGCAGTATTTT
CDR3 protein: CASSQDRIAANTDTQYF

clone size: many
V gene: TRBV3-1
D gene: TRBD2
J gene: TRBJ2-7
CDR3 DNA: TGTGCCAGCAGCCAAGGGAAGCGGGGGGGCCGGGAGCAGTACTTC
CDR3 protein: CASSQGKRGGREQYF

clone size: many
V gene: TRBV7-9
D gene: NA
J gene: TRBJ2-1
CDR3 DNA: TGTGCCAGCAGCTCGACAAACGCCCTCCTGCAGAAAGGGAATGAGCAGTTCTTC
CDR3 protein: CASSSTNALLQKGNEQFF

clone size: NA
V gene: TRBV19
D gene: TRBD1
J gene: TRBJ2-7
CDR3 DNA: TGTGCCAGTAGTGACAGGGGCGAGCAGTACTTC
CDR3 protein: CASSDRGEQYF

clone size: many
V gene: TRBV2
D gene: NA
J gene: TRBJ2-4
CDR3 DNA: TGTGCCAGCAAAGAAGGGAACATTCAGTACTTC
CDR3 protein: CASKEGNIQYF

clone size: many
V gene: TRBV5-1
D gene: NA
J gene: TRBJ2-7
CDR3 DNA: TGCGCCAGCAGCTTGGAGACCGATTCCTACGAGCAGTACTTC
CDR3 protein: CASSLETDSYEQYF

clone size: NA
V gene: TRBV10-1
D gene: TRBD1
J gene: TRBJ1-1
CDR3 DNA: TGCGCCAGCAGTGAGGGGACAGGGACTATGAACACTGAAGCTTTCTTT
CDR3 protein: CASSEGTGTMNTEAFF

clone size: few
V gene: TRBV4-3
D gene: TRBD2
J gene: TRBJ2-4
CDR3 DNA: TGCGCCAGCAGCCAAGGGAGCGGGAGGGGGGCCAAAAACATTCAGTACTTC
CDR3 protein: CASSQGSGRGAKNIQYF

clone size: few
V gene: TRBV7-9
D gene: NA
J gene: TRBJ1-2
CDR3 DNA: TGTGCCTGCAGCTTCGAGGACGGGTATGGCTACACCTTC
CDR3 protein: CACSFEDGYGYTF

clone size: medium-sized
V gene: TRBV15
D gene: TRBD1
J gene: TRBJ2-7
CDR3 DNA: TGTGCCACCAGTGCCGGGACAGGGGATTACGAGCAGTACTTC
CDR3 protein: CATSAGTGDYEQYF

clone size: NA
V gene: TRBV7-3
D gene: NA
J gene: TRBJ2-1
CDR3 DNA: NA
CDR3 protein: CASSFAGGSGGGSKRFF

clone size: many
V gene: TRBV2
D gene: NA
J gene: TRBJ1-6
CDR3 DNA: TGTGCCAGCCAGGTCCAGGCGATCCCCTATAATTCACCCCTCCACTTT
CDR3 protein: CASQVQAIPYNSPLHF

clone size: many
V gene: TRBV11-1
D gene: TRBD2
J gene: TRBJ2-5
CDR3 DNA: TGTGCCACCTCCCGGGTCCGCGGGGGGGACCAAGAGACCCAGTACTTC
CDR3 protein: CATSRVRGGDQETQYF

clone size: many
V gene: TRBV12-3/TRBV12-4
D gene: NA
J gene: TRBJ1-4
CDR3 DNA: TGTGCCAGCAGTTTTGGTCAGTTTAATGAAAAACTGTTTTTT
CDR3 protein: CASSFGQFNEKLFF

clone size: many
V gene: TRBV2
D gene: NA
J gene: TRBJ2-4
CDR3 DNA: TGTGCCACCTCCCTTGAACCCCGGATTCAGTACTTC
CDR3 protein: CATSLEPRIQYF

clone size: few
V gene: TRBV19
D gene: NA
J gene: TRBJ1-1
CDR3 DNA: TGTGCCAGTAGTATACTGAGCCCCGGAGGGGGAGGGACTGAAGCTTTCTTT
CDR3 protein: CASSILSPGGGGTEAFF

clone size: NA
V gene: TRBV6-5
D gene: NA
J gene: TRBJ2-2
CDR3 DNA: TGTGCCAGCAGTTGCAGTCTCGGCGCCGGGGAGCTGTTTTTT
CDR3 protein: CASSCSLGAGELFF

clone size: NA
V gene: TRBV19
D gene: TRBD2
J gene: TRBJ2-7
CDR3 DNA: TGTGCCAGTAGTACTTCCGGGACTAGCGGGATAGTAGTGAGGAACGAGCAGTACTTC
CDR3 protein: CASSTSGTSGIVVRNEQYF

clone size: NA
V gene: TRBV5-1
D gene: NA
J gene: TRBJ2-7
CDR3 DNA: TGCGCCAGCAGCTTGGGACAGAACGGGGCCCGCTCCTACGAGCAGTACTTC
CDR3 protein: CASSLGQNGARSYEQYF

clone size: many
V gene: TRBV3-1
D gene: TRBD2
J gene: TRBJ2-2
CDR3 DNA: TGTGCCAGCAGCCAAGGGCTAGCGGCCGGGGAGCTGTTTTTT
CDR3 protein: CASSQGLAAGELFF

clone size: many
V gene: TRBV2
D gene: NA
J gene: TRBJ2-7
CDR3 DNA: TGTGCCAGCAGTGAAGGGGATGGTAGCTCCTACGAGCAGTACTTC
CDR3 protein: CASSEGDGSSYEQYF

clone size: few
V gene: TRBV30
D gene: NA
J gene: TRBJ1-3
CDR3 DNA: TGTGCCTGGAGTGTCAGGACCCTCTCTGGAAACACCATATATTTT
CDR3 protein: CAWSVRTLSGNTIYF

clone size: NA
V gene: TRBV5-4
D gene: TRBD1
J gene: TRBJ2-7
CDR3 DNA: TGTGCCAGCAGCCCGGACAGGGACTTAGACGAGCAGTACTTC
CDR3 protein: CASSPDRDLDEQYF

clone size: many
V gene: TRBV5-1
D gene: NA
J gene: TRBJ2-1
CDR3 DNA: TGCGCCAGCAGCCTGTCCCTCAATGAGCAGTTCTTC
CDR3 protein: CASSLSLNEQFF

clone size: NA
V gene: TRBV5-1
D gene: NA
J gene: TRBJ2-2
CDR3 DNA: TGCGCCAGTGCGGTTTTTTCCGGGGAGCTGTTTTTT
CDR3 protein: CASAVFSGELFF

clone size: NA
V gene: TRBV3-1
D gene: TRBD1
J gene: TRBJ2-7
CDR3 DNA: TGTGCCAGCAGTCCGCCACAGGGGGTCTGGGGACCCTACGAGCAGTACTTC
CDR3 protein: CASSPPQGVWGPYEQYF

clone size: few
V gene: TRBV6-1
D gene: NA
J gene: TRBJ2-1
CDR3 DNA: TGTGCCAGCAGTACCAGTGTAGGTCGGGCCGAGCAGTTCTTC
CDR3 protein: CASSTSVGRAEQFF

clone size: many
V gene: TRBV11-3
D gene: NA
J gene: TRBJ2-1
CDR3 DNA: TGTGCCAGCAGCCCCCCGGTGGGGGAAAGGCAGTTCTTC
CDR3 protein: CASSPPVGERQFF

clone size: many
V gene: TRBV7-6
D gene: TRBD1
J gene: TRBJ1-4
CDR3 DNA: TGTGCCAGCAGCTCATTAGGGACAGGGGACGAAAAACTGTTTTTT
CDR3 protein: CASSSLGTGDEKLFF

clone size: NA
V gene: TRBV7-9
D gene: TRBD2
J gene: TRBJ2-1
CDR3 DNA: TGTGCCAGCAGCTGGGAAGCTAGCGGGAGAGGTGAGCAGTTCTTC
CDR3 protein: CASSWEASGRGEQFF

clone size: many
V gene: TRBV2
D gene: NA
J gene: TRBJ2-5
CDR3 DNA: TGTGCCAGCAGTGAAGCGCATCCTCGGACATCTCTTCAAGAGACCCAGTACTTC
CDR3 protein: CASSEAHPRTSLQETQYF

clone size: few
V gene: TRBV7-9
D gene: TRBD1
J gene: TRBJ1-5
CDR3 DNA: TGTGCCAGCAGCTCCGGGACAGGGGTTACCCGGGGCAATCAGCCCCAGCATTTT
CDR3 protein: CASSSGTGVTRGNQPQHF

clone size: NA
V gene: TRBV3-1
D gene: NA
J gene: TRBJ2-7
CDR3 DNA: TGTGCCAGCAGCCGTCGGGACAACTCCTACGAGCAGTACTTC
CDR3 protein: CASSRRDNSYEQYF